The 11 T cell receptor beta chains in this list originate from one sample, sequenced in a study of blood T cell repertoires in COVID-19. Data came from immunoSEQ multiplex PCR; TCRdb stores just in-frame clones and leaves some out. The sample includes 200,000 to 250,000 clones, about 86% of them seen just once. Material: peripheral blood. All receptors come from a woman between 50 and 59 years old with acute or convalescent COVID-19.

The chain links TRBV3-1 (or the pseudogene TRBV3-2) to TRBJ1-5; D is unresolved. With 0 bases removed from V and 6 bases from J, the gap between germline ends came to 6 bases. Germline V gene sequence: CDR1 LGHDT, CDR2 YNNKEL (reference sequence). The CDR3 sequence is 13 residues long. CDR3 nucleotide sequence: TGTGCCAGCAGCCAAGATGAGGGTCAGCCCCAGCATTTT. This gives the protein CASSQDEGQPQHF.

This clone showed up just once. The chain recombines TRBV18 with TRBJ2-7, with TRBD1 matching 8 bases. Germline V lookup: CDR1 KGHSH, CDR2 LQKENI. The length of the CDR3 is 15 residues. The J segment lost 6 bases and the V segment lost 6 bases, leaving 13 bases of the junction unmatched. CDR3 region: CASSVGTGGRVEQYF. The DNA of the CDR3 is TGTGCCAGCTCGGTTGGGACAGGAGGTAGAGTCGAGCAGTACTTC.

The chain links TRBV12-5 to TRBJ2-1; 8 nucleotides agree with TRBD2. The CDR3 extends over 15 amino acids. Germline loops: CDR1 LGHNT, CDR2 FRNRAP. V was pared by 6 bases and J by 3 bases, with 7 bases of the junction left unmatched. CDR3 amino acids: CASGLRSGDYNEQFF. As DNA, the CDR3 is TGTGCTAGTGGACTCCGTAGCGGGGACTACAATGAGCAGTTCTTC.

This chain connects TRBV9 to TRBJ1-3; the D is unclear. The V gene lost 0 bases and the J gene lost 0 bases, with 10 bases spanning the gap. This CDR3 has 16 residues. Germline assignment: CDR1 SGDLS and CDR2 YYNGEE. The DNA of the CDR3 is TGTGCCAGCAGCGTAGGTGGCGGAGCCTCTGGAAACACCATATATTTT. Encoded protein: CASSVGGGASGNTIYF.

This chain uses TRBV19 with TRBJ2-3, with TRBD1 as a possible D gene (6 bases). Trimming left V 6 bases short and J 2 bases short, with 12 bases between. CDR1 is LNHDA and CDR2 is SQIVND in the germline V gene (reference sequence). The CDR3 runs to 14 residues. The CDR3 sequence: CASRQGLNTDTQYF. DNA for the CDR3: TGTGCCAGTAGACAGGGCCTAAACACAGATACGCAGTATTTT.

The chain uses TRBV7-9 and TRBJ1-2; 11 bases match TRBD1. The CDR3 length is 19 residues. V shed 1 base, J shed 5 bases, and the junction held 15 bases outside the gene matches. Germline V lookup: CDR1 SEHNR, CDR2 FQNEAQ (reference sequence). The DNA of the CDR3 is TGTGCCAGCAGCTTAGACGCATCCGAAGGGACAGGGGGGGTTTATGGCTACACCTTC. This sequence encodes CASSLDASEGTGGVYGYTF.

This clone was detected only a few times. J is TRBJ2-1 and V is TRBV7-9; 10 nucleotides line up with TRBD2. The CDR3 has 17 amino acids. Germline CDR1 is SEHNR and CDR2 is FQNEAQ (reference sequence). The junction had 9 bases not matched to a gene; V was cut back by 5 bases and J by 2 bases. Here the CDR3 reads CASSDLGLAAPYNEQFF. The CDR3 DNA reads as TGTGCCAGCAGCGACCTAGGACTAGCGGCGCCCTACAATGAGCAGTTCTTC.

J is TRBJ2-7 and V is TRBV14; 9 nucleotides line up with TRBD1. Germline values: CDR1 SGHDN, CDR2 FVKESK. The ends lost 4 bases at V and 0 bases at J; junction bases unmatched: 10. The CDR3 runs to 17 residues. The CDR3: CASSPDRGRRSSYEQYF. The CDR3 nucleotides are TGTGCCAGCAGCCCGGACAGGGGTCGTAGGAGCTCCTACGAGCAGTACTTC.

This chain links TRBV7-2 with TRBJ2-1; 10 nucleotides line up with TRBD2. V gave up 5 bases and J gave up 3 bases; unmatched junction bases: 7. This CDR3 is built from 16 residues. Per the germline V gene, CDR1 is SGHTA and CDR2 is FQGNSA. Written as DNA, the CDR3 is TGTGCCAGCAGCCCGAGCGGGGGGGCTGGCTACAATGAGCAGTTCTTC. Translated, it gives CASSPSGGAGYNEQFF.

V gene TRBV11-2 combines with J gene TRBJ2-3; D uncertain. Trimming took off 5 bases at V and 2 bases at J, with 5 bases between the two ends. This CDR3 is built from 12 residues. CDR1 SGHAT and CDR2 FQNNGV come from the germline V gene. The CDR3 DNA is TGTGCCAGCAGCCCGGTCACAGATACGCAGTATTTT. Encoded protein: CASSPVTDTQYF.

This chain connects TRBV11-3 to TRBJ1-1; perhaps TRBD1 as D (6 bases). The CDR3 has 15 residues. V was clipped by 5 bases and J by 3 bases, with 16 bases between them. The germline V gene has CDR1 SGHNT and CDR2 YENEEA. CDR3 nucleotide sequence: TGTGCCAGCAGCCCGGGAAATGCAGGGGACACTGAAGCTTTCTTT. It translates to CASSPGNAGDTEAFF.